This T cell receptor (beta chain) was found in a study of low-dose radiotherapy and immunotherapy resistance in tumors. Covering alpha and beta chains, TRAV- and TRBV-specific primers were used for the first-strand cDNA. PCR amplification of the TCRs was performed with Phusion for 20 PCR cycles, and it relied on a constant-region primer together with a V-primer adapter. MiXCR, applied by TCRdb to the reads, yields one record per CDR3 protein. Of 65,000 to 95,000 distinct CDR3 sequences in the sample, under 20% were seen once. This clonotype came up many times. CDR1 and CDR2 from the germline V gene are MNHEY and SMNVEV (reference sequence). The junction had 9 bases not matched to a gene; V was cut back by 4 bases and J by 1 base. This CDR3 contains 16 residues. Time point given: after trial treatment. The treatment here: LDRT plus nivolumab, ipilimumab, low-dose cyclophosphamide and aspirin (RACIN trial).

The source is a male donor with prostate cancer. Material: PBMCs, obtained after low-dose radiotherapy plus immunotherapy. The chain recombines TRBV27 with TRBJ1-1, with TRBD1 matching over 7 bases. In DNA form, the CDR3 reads TGTGCCAGCAGTTCCCTAGACGACAGGGCGAACACTGAAGCTTTCTTT. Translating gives CASSSLDDRANTEAFF.